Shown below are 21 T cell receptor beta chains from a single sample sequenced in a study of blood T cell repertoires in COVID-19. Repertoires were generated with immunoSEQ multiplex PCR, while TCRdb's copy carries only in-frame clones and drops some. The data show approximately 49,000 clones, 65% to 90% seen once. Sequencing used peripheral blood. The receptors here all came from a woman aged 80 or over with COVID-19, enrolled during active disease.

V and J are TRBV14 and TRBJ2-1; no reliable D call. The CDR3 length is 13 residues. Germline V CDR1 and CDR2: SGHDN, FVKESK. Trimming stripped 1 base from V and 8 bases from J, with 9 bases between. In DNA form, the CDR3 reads TGTGCCAGCAGCCAAGGTCGGAGCTATGAGCAGTTCTTC. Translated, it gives CASSQGRSYEQFF.

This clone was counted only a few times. In nucleotides, the CDR3 is TGCGCCAGCACCGGGACTCGACGGGACTACAATGAGCAGTTCTTC. It translates to CASTGTRRDYNEQFF. The gene calls are TRBV5-1 and TRBJ2-1, with a tentative D call TRBD2 (6 bases). V gave up 6 bases and J gave up 3 bases, with 16 bases separating them. The CDR3 runs to 15 residues. The germline CDR1 and CDR2 sequences are SGHRS and YFSETQ.

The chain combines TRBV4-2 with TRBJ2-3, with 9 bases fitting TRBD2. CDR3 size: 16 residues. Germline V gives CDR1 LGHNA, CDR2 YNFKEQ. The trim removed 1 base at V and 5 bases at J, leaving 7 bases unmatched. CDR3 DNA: TGTGCCAGCAGCCAAGGCGCGGGAGGGCCAGGAGATACGCAGTATTTT. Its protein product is CASSQGAGGPGDTQYF.

The CDR3 loop is CASSQGDRGLYQPQHF. The CDR3, as DNA: TGTGCCAGCAGTCAAGGGGACAGGGGGCTCTATCAGCCCCAGCATTTT. The chain carries TRBV6-1 and TRBJ1-5; TRBD1 matches at 12 bases. V shed 5 bases, J shed 5 bases, and the junction held 7 bases outside the gene matches. CDR1 MNHNS and CDR2 SASEGT come from the germline V gene. The CDR3 runs 16 residues.

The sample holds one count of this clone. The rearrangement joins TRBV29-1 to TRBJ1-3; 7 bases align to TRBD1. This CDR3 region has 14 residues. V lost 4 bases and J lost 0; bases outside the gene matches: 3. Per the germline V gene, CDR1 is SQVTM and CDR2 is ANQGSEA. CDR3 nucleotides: TGCAGCGTTGCAGGGGGAATCTCTGGAAACACCATATATTTT. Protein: CSVAGGISGNTIYF.

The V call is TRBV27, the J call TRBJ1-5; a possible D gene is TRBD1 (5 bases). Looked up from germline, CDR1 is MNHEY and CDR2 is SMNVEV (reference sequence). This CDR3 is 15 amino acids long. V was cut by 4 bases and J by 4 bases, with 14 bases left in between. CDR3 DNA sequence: TGTGCCAGCAGTTCCTTGGACACGAGGAATCAGCCCCAGCATTTT. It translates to CASSSLDTRNQPQHF.

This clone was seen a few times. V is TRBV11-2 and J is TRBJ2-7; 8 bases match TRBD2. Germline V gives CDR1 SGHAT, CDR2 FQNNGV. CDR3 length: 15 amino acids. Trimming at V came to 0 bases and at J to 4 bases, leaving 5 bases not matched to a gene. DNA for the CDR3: TGTGCCAGCAGCTTAGAAGGAGCTAGCGGGTACGAGCAGTACTTC. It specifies CASSLEGASGYEQYF.

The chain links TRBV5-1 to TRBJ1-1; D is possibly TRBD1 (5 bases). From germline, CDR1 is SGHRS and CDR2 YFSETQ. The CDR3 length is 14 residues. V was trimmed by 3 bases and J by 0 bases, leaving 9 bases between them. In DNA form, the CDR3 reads TGCGCCAGCAGCTCCGGGGGTATGAACACTGAAGCTTTCTTT. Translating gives CASSSGGMNTEAFF.

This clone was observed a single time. This CDR3 reads CASSEGRINYGYTF. CDR3 nucleotides: TGTGCCAGCAGTGAAGGGCGGATTAACTATGGCTACACCTTC. This sequence joins TRBV2 and TRBJ1-2; D unresolved. Looked up from germline, CDR1 is SNHLY and CDR2 is FYNNEI. The CDR3 is made up of 14 amino acids. The germline V and J ends were trimmed by 1 base and 1 base, with 7 bases remaining between them.

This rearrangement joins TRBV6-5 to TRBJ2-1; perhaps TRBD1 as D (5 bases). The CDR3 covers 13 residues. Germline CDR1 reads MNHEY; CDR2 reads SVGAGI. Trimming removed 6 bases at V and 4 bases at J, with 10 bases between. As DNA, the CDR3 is TGTGCCAGCAGAGGGGCGCCTTACAATGAGCAGTTCTTC. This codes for CASRGAPYNEQFF.

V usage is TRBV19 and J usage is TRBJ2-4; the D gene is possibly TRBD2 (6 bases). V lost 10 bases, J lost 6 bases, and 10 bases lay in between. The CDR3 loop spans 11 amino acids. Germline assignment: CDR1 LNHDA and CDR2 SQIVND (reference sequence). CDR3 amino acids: CATLGGNIQYF. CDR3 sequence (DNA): TGTGCCACCTTGGGGGGAAACATTCAGTACTTC.

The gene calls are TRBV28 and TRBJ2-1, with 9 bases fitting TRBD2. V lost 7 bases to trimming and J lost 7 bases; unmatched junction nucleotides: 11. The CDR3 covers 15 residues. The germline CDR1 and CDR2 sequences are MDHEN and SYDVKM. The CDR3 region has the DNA TGTGCCAGCATCCAAACGAGCGGGAGGTTTAATGAGCAGTTCTTC. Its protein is CASIQTSGRFNEQFF.

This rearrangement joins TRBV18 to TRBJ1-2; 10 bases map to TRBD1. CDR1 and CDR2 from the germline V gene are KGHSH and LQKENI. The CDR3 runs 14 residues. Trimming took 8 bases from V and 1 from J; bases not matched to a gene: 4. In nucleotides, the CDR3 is TGTGCCAGCCCTGGACAGGGGGATAACTATGGCTACACCTTC. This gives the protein CASPGQGDNYGYTF.

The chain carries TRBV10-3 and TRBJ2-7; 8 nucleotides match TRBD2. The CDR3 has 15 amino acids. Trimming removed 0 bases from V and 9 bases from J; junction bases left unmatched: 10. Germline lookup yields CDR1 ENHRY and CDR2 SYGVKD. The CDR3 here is CAISESSREAYRQYF. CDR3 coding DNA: TGTGCCATCAGTGAGTCCTCGCGGGAGGCCTATCGGCAGTACTTC.

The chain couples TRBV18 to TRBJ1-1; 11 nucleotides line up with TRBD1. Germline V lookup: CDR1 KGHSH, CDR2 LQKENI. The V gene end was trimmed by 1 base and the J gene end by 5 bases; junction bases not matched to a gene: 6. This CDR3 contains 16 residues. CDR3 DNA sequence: TGTGCCAGCTCACCACTAGGACAGGGGGCGAGGACTGAAGCTTTCTTT. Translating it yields CASSPLGQGARTEAFF.

The CDR3: CASSERRLADSNQPQHF. CDR3 nucleotides: TGTGCCAGCTCAGAACGTAGGCTAGCCGATAGCAATCAGCCCCAGCATTTT. This chain connects TRBV18 to TRBJ1-5; D remains ambiguous. Germline CDR1 and CDR2: KGHSH and LQKENI. V gave up 5 bases and J gave up 0 bases, with 17 bases separating them. The CDR3 length is 17 residues.

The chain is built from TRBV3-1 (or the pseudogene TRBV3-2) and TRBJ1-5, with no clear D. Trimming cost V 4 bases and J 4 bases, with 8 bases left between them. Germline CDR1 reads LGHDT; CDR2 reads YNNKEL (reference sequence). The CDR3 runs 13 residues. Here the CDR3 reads CASSPGLNQPQHF. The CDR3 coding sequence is TGTGCCAGCAGCCCCGGACTTAATCAGCCCCAGCATTTT.

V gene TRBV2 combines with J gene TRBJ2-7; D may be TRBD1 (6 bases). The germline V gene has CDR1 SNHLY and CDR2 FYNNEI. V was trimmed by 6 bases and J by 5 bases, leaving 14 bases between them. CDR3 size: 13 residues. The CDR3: CASRGSQGNEQYF. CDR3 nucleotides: TGTGCCAGCAGGGGCTCACAGGGTAACGAGCAGTACTTC.

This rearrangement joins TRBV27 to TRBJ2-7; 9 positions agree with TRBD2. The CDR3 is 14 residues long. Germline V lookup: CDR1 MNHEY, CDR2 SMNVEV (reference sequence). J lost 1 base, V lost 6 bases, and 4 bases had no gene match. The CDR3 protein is CASSRGRESYEQYF. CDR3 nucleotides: TGTGCCAGCAGCCGCGGGAGGGAGTCCTACGAGCAGTACTTC.

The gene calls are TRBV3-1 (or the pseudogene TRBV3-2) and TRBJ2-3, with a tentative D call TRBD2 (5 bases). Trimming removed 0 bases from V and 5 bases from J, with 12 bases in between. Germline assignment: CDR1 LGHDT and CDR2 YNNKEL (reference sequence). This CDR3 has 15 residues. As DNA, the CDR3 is TGTGCCAGCAGCCAAGATCCCCTAGCCGGAGATACGCAGTATTTT. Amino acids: CASSQDPLAGDTQYF.

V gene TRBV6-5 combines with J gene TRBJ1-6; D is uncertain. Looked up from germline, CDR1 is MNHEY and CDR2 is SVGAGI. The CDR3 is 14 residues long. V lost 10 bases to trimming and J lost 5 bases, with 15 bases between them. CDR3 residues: CATTLGVNNSPLHF. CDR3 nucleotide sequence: TGTGCCACCACCCTCGGGGTTAATAATTCACCCCTCCACTTT.